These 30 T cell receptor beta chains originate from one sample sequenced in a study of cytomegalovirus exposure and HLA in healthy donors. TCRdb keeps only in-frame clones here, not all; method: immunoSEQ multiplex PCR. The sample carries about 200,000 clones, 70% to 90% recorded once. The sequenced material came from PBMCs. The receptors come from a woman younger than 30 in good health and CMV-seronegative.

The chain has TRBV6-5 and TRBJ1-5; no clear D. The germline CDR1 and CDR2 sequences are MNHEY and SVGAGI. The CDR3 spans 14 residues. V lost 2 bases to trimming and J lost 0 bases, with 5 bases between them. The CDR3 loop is CASSYRHSNQPQHF. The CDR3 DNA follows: TGTGCCAGCAGTTACAGACATAGCAATCAGCCCCAGCATTTT.

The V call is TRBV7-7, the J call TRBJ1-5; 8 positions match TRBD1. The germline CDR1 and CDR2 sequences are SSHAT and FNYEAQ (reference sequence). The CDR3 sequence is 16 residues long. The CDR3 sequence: CATKSETGEDNQPQHF. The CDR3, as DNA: TGTGCGACCAAGAGCGAGACAGGGGAAGACAATCAGCCCCAGCATTTT.

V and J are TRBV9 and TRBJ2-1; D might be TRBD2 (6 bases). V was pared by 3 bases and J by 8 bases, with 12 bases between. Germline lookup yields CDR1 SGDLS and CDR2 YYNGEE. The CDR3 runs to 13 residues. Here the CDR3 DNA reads TGTGCCAGCAGCGCGGGGACTTTGGATGAGCAGTTCTTC. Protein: CASSAGTLDEQFF.

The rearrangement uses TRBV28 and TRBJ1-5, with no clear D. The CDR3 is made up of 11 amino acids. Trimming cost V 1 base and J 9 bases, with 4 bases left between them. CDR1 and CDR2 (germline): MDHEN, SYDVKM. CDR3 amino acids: CASSLSRPQHF. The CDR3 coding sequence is TGTGCCAGCAGTTTATCGAGGCCCCAGCATTTT.

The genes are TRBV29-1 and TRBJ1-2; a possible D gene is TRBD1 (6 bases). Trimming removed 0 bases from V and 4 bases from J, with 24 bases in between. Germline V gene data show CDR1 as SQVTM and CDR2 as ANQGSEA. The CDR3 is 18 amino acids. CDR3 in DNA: TGCAGCGTTGAAGAACAAATAGGGGGGACAACAACAGGCTATGGCTACACCTTC. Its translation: CSVEEQIGGTTTGYGYTF. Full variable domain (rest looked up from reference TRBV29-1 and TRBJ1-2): SAVISQKPSRDICQRGTSLTIQCQVDSQVTMMFWYRQQPGQSLTLIATANQGSEATYESGFVIDKFPISRPNLTFSTLTVSNMSPEDSSIYLCSVEEQIGGTTTGYGYTFGSGTRLTVV.

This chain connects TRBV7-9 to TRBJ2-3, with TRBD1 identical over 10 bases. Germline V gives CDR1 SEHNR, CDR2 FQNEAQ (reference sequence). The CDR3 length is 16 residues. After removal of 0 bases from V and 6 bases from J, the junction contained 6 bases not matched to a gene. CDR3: CASSLAGQGRFDTQYF. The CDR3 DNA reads TGTGCCAGCAGCTTAGCGGGACAGGGGAGGTTTGATACGCAGTATTTT.

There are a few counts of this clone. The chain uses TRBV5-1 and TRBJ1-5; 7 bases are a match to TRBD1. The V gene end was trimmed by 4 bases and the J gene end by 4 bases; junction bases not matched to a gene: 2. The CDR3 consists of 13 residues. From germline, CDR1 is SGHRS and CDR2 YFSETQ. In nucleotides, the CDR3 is TGCGCCAGCAGCCAGGGGGTGAATCAGCCCCAGCATTTT. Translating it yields CASSQGVNQPQHF.

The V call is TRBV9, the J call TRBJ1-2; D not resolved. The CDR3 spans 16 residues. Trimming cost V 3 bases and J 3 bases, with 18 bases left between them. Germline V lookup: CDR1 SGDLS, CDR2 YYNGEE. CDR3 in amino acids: CASSAAPREQDYGYTF. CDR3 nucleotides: TGTGCCAGCAGCGCAGCTCCAAGGGAGCAAGACTATGGCTACACCTTC.

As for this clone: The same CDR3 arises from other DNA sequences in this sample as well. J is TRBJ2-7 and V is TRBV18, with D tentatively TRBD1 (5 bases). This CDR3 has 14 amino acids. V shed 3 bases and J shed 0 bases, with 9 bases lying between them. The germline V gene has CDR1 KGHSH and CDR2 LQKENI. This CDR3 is CASSPQGSSYEQYF. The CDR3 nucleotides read TGTGCCAGCTCACCGCAGGGCTCCTCCTACGAGCAGTACTTC.

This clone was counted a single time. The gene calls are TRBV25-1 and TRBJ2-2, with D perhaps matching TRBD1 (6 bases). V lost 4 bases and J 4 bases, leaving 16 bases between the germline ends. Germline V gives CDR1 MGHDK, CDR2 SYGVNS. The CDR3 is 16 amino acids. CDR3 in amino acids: CASSAYLGTSTGELFF. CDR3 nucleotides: TGTGCCAGCAGTGCCTACTTAGGGACAAGCACCGGGGAGCTGTTTTTT.

The CDR3 nucleotides read TGCAGCGCCATTTCTCCGGCAGCCCCACCTCGTAATGAAAAACTGTTTTTT. This codes for CSAISPAAPPRNEKLFF. This chain uses TRBV29-1 with TRBJ1-4, with no clear D. The V end lost 7 bases, the J end lost 4 bases, and 25 bases lay between the germline ends. Germline values: CDR1 SQVTM, CDR2 ANQGSEA. CDR3 length: 17 amino acids. Full variable domain (remainder filled in from reference TRBV29-1 and TRBJ1-4): SAVISQKPSRDICQRGTSLTIQCQVDSQVTMMFWYRQQPGQSLTLIATANQGSEATYESGFVIDKFPISRPNLTFSTLTVSNMSPEDSSIYLCSAISPAAPPRNEKLFFGSGTQLSVL.

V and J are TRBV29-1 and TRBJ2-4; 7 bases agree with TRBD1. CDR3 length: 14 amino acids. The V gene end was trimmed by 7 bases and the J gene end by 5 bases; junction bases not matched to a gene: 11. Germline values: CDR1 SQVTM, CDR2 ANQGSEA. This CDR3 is CSAYIGQAENIQYF. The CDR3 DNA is TGCAGCGCTTACATCGGACAGGCCGAAAACATTCAGTACTTC.

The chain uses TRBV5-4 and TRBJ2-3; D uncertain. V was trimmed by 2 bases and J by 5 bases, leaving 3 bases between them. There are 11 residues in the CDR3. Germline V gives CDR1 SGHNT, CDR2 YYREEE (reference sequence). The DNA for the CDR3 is TGTGCCAGCAGCTTTGGAGATACGCAGTATTTT. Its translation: CASSFGDTQYF.

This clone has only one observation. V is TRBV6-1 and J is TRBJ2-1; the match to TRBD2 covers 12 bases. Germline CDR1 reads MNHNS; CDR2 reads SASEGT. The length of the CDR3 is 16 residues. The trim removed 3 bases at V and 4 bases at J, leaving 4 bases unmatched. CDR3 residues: CASSDPGTSGYNEQFF. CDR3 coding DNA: TGTGCCAGCAGTGACCCCGGGACTAGCGGGTACAATGAGCAGTTCTTC.

In DNA, the CDR3 is TGTGCCAGTAGTATTGGACTAGGTCAGTACGAGCAGTACTTC. Translated, it gives CASSIGLGQYEQYF. The V call is TRBV19, the J call TRBJ2-7; 7 bases are shared with TRBD2. The germline V gene encodes CDR1 LNHDA and CDR2 SQIVND (reference sequence). The CDR3 has 14 amino acids. Germline trimming cut 3 bases from V and 4 bases from J; bases unmatched to any gene: 6.

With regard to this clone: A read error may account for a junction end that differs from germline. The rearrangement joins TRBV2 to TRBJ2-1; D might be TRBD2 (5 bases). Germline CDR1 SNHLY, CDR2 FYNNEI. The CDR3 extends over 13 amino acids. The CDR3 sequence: CASKLDSHNEQFF. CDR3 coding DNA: TGTGCCAGCAAACTAGACTCCCACAATGAGCAGTTCTTC.

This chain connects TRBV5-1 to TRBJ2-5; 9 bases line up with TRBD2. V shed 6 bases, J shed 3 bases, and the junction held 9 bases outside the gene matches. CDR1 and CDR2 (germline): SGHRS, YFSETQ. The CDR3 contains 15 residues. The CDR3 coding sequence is TGCGCCAGCAAAAATTGGCGGGAGGGCGAAGAGACCCAGTACTTC. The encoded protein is CASKNWREGEETQYF.

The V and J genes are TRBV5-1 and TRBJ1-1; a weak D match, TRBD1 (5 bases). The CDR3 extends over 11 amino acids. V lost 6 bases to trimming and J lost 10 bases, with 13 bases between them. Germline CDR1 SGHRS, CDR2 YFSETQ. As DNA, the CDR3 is TGCGCCAGCACCACGGGGGGACCAGCTTTCTTT. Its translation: CASTTGGPAFF.

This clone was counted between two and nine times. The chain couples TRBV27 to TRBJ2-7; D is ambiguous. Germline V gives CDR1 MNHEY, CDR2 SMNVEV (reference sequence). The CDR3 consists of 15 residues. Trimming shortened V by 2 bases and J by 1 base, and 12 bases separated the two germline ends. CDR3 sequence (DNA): TGTGCCAGCAGTTTAGGCGAGCAGGCATCCTACGAGCAGTACTTC. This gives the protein CASSLGEQASYEQYF.

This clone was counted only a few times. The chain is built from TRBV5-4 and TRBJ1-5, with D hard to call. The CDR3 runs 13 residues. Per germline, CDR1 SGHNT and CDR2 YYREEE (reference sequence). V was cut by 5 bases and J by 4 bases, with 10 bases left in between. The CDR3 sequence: CASSPGSNQPQHF. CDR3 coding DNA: TGTGCCAGCAGTCCGGGGTCGAATCAGCCCCAGCATTTT. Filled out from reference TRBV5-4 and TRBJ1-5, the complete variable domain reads ETGVTQSPTHLIKTRGQQVTLRCSSQSGHNTVSWYQQALGQGPQFIFQYYREEENGRGNFPPRFSGLQFPNYSSELNVNALELDDSALYLCASSPGSNQPQHFGDGTRLSIL.

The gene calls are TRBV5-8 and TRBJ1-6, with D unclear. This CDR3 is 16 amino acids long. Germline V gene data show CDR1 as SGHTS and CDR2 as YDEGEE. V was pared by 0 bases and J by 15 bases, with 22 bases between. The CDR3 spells CASSLDRERWTMHLHF. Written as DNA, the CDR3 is TGTGCCAGCAGCTTGGACCGGGAGCGGTGGACTATGCACCTCCACTTT.

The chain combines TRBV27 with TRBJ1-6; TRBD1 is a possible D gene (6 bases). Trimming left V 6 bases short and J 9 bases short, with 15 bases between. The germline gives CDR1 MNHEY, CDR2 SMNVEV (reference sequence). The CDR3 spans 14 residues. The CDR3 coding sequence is TGTGCCAGCAGCTTAGCAGGGGAGCTTTCACCCCTCCACTTT. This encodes CASSLAGELSPLHF.

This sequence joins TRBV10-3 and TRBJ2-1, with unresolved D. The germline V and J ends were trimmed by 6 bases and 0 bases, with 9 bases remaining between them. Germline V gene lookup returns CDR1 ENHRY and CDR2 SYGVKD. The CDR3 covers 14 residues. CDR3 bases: TGTGCCATCAGGGAAGGTAGCTCCTACAATGAGCAGTTCTTC. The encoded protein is CAIREGSSYNEQFF.

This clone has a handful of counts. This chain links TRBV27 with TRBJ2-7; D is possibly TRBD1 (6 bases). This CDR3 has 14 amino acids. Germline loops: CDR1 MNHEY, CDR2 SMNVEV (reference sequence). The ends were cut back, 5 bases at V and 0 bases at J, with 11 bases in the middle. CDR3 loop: CASSPQGISYEQYF. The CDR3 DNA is TGTGCCAGCAGTCCACAGGGCATCTCCTACGAGCAGTACTTC.

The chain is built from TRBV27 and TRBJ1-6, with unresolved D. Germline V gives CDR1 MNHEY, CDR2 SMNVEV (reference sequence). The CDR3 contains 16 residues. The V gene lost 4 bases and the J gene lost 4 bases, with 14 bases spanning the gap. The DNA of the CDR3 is TGTGCCAGCAGTTCTAGGGCTCCCGGGTATAATTCACCCCTCCACTTT. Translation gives CASSSRAPGYNSPLHF.

The CDR3 nucleotides read TGTGCCAGCAGCGAGGGAGGCGGCCCTGGAAACACCATATATTTT. Encoded protein: CASSEGGGPGNTIYF. This chain uses TRBV9 with TRBJ1-3, with D unclear. The CDR3 is 15 residues long. V lost 3 bases to trimming and J lost 2 bases, with 12 bases between them. Germline-derived CDR1 and CDR2 are SGDLS and YYNGEE.

The CDR3 DNA reads TGTGCCACCAGGGACAGGGGTGGGGATGAGCAGTTCTTC. It is translated as CATRDRGGDEQFF. The chain has TRBV2 and TRBJ2-1; 10 positions agree with TRBD1. The V gene's germline CDR1 is SNHLY and CDR2 FYNNEI. CDR3 size: 13 residues. The junction had 8 bases not matched to a gene; V was cut back by 10 bases and J by 8 bases. Together with reference TRBV2 and TRBJ2-1, the CDR3 gives the full variable domain: EPEVTQTPSHQVTQMGQEVILRCVPISNHLYFYWYRQILGQKVEFLVSFYNNEISEKSEIFDDQFSVERPDGSNFTLKIRSTKLEDSAMYFCATRDRGGDEQFFGPGTRLTVL.

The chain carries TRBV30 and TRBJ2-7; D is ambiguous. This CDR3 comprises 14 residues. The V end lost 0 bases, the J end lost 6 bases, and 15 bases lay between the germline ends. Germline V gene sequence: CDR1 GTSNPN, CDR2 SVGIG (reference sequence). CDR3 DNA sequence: TGTGCCTGGAGTGTACTGGGTATGACCTCCGAGCAGTACTTC. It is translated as CAWSVLGMTSEQYF.

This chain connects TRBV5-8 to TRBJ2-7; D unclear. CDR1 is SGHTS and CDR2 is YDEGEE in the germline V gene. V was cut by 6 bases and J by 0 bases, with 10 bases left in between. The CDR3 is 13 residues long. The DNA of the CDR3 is TGTGCCAGCATCCCGACGGACTCCTACGAGCAGTACTTC. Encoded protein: CASIPTDSYEQYF. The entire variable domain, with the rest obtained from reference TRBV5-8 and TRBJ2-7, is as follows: EAGVTQSPTHLIKTRGQQATLRCSPISGHTSVYWYQQALGLGLQFLLWYDEGEERNRGNFPPRFSGRQFPNYSSELNVNALELEDSALYLCASIPTDSYEQYFGPGTRLTVT.

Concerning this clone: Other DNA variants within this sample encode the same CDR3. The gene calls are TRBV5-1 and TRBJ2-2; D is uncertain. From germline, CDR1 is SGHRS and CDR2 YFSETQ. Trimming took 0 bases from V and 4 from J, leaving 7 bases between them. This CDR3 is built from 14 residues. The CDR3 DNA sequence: TGCGCCAGCAGCTTGGGACGGTCCACCGGGGAGCTGTTTTTT. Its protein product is CASSLGRSTGELFF.